These T cell receptor beta chains were read from a single sample in a study of OX40 agonist ivuxolimab in advanced cancers. Sequenced by immunoSEQ multiplex PCR; TCRdb stores in-frame clones only, minus some. The table lists 9,500 to 15,000 clones, around 83% of them singletons. Here the sequenced sample was CD4+ or CD8+ T cells sorted from blood, taken in a trial of the OX40 agonist ivuxolimab. Every receptor here comes from an adult with an advanced solid tumor such as melanoma, head and neck, liver or kidney cancer. Both conserved end residues are part of each CDR3. Each record gives: clone size, D gene, J gene, V gene, CDR3 protein, CDR3 DNA. A D gene is named only where the DNA matches it firmly. The size of a clone is reported for some rows only, either as once, few or many, or as a class for expanded clones.

NA,TRBD2,TRBJ2-5,TRBV28,CASSSSRAGGRETQYF,TGTGCCAGCAGTTCCTCGAGGGCGGGAGGCCGAGAGACCCAGTACTTC
NA,NA,TRBJ1-2,TRBV9,CASSVASGLYGYTF,TGTGCCAGCAGCGTCGCCTCAGGGTTGTATGGCTACACCTTC
NA,NA,TRBJ1-4,TRBV5-8,CASSLFLATNEKLFF,TGTGCCAGCAGCTTGTTCCTAGCAACTAATGAAAAACTGTTTTTT
NA,NA,TRBJ2-1,TRBV15,CATSSRVIINEQFF,TGTGCCACCAGCAGCCGGGTAATTATTAATGAGCAGTTCTTC
NA,NA,TRBJ2-1,TRBV29-1,CSVEDYNEQFF,TGCAGCGTTGAAGATTACAATGAGCAGTTCTTC
once,NA,TRBJ2-1,TRBV27,CASSLGASYNEQFF,TGTGCCAGCAGTTTAGGAGCATCCTACAATGAGCAGTTCTTC
NA,NA,TRBJ1-2,TRBV7-9,CASSLPGSATASYGYTF,TGTGCCAGCAGCCTGCCGGGGTCTGCTACTGCTTCTTATGGCTACACCTTC
medium-sized,TRBD2,TRBJ2-1,TRBV27,CASSFGSGGTGNEQFF,TGTGCCAGCAGTTTTGGTAGCGGGGGGACGGGAAATGAGCAGTTCTTC
NA,NA,TRBJ2-2,TRBV11-2,CASSWGGELFF,TGTGCCAGCAGCTGGGGAGGGGAGCTGTTTTTT
NA,NA,TRBJ2-3,TRBV6-6,CASRRGPSTDTQYF,TGTGCCAGCAGGCGTGGGCCTAGCACAGATACGCAGTATTTT
NA,TRBD1,TRBJ2-4,TRBV19,CASSQYGQGGGNIQYF,TGTGCCAGTAGTCAATACGGACAGGGTGGAGGGAACATTCAGTACTTC
NA,NA,TRBJ2-7,TRBV7-9,CASSTLDLTYEQYF,TGTGCCAGCAGCACACTGGACCTTACCTACGAGCAGTACTTC
once,TRBD1,TRBJ1-1,TRBV27,CASSLTGATTEAFF,TGTGCCAGCAGTTTGACAGGGGCGACCACTGAAGCTTTCTTT
NA,TRBD2,TRBJ2-1,TRBV9,CASSVRIAGVHEQFF,TGTGCCAGCAGCGTAAGAATAGCGGGAGTCCATGAGCAGTTCTTC
NA,NA,TRBJ2-2,TRBV4-3,CASSQGPYSTGELFF,TGCGCCAGCAGCCAAGGTCCTTACAGCACCGGGGAGCTGTTTTTT
NA,NA,TRBJ1-2,TRBV5-4,CASQYRVPGTYGYTF,TGTGCCAGCCAGTACCGCGTACCAGGGACCTATGGCTACACCTTC
NA,TRBD2,TRBJ2-3,TRBV7-8,CASSSGLAGGRLTDTQYF,TGTGCCAGCAGCTCAGGACTAGCGGGGGGCCGATTAACAGATACGCAGTATTTT
few,NA,TRBJ2-1,TRBV5-1,CASSLVAVLGVYNEQFF,TGCGCCAGCAGCTTGGTCGCCGTGCTTGGGGTCTACAATGAGCAGTTCTTC
NA,TRBD2,TRBJ2-7,TRBV6-6,CASSLGLAGASYEQYF,TGTGCCAGCAGTTTGGGACTAGCGGGGGCCTCCTACGAGCAGTACTTC
NA,TRBD2,TRBJ2-7,TRBV9,CASSVSAGGYYEQYF,TGTGCCAGCAGCGTTTCGGCGGGGGGATACTACGAGCAGTACTTC
NA,NA,TRBJ1-5,TRBV2,CASSDPTGTLGQPQHF,TGTGCCAGCAGTGATCCTACAGGGACTTTAGGTCAGCCCCAGCATTTT
NA,TRBD1,TRBJ1-1,TRBV28,CASSSDRNMNTEAFF,TGTGCCAGCAGTTCGGACAGGAACATGAACACTGAAGCTTTCTTT